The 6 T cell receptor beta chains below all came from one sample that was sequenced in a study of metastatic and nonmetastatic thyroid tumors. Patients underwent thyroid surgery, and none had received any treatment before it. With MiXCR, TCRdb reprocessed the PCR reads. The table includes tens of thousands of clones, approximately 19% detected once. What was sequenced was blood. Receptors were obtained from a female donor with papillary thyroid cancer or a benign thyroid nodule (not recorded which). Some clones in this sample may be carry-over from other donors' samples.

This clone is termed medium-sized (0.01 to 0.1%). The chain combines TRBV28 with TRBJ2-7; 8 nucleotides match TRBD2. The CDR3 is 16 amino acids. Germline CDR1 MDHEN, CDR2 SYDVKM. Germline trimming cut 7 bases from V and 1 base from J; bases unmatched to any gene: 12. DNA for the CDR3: TGTGCCAGCACCCCCGTCGGGAGGGGGAATTCCTACGAGCAGTACTTC. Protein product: CASTPVGRGNSYEQYF.

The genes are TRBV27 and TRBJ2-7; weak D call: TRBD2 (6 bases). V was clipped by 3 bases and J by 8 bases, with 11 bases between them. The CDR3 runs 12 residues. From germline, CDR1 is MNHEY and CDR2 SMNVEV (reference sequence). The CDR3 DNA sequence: TGTGCCAGCAGTTTCGGGGGTTCCCAGCAGTACTTC. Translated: CASSFGGSQQYF.

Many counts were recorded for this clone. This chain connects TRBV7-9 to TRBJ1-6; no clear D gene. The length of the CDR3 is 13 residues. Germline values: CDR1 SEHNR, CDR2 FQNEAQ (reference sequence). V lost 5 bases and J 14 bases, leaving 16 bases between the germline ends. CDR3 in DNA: TGTGCCAGCAGCGAACGGACCGAGGGATCCCTCCACTTT. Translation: CASSERTEGSLHF.

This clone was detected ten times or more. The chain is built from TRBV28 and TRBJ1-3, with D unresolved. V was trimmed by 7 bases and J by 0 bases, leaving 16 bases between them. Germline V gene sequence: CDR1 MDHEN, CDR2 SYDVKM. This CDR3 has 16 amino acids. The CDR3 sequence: CASTTPSASSGNTIYF. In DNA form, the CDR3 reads TGTGCCAGCACTACCCCCTCCGCTTCCTCTGGAAACACCATATATTTT.

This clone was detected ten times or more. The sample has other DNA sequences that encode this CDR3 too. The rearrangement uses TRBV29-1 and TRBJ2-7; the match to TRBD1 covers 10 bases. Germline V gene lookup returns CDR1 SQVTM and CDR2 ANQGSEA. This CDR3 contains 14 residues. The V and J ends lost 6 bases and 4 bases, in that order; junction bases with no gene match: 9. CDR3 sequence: CSVRTGGELYEQYF. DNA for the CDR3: TGCAGCGTGCGGACAGGGGGGGAACTTTACGAGCAGTACTTC.

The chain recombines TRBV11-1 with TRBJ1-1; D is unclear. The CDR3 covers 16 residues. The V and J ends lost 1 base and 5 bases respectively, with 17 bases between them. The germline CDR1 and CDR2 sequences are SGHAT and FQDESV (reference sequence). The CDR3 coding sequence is TGTGCCAGCAGCTTAGGTAACCGGGTTGTTGAAACTGAAGCTTTCTTT. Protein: CASSLGNRVVETEAFF.